The present T cell receptor (beta chain) was sequenced within a study of CD8 T cells in ankylosing spondylitis. To note about this clonotype: The antigen remains unidentified.

This CDR3 region has 16 residues. V lost 8 bases and J 2 bases, leaving 20 bases between the germline ends. Germline V gives CDR1 MNHEY, CDR2 SMNVEV (reference sequence). Quantitative barcoded 5'-RACE was used to prepare TCR beta libraries. TCRdb reprocessed the 5' RACE reads via MiXCR and lists one record per CDR3 protein. Of approximately 300,000 distinct CDR3 sequences listed, around 20% are singletons. Overall study results and limits: Matched ankylosing spondylitis synovial fluid reportedly showed significant enrichment of disease-linked clones. Before this, some motif variants had been reported in reactive arthritis synovial fluid and blood.

Sequencing used blood, either unsorted or a sorted T cell fraction (not recorded which). The sequence came from a male donor with ankylosing spondylitis or in good health (not recorded which). The genes are TRBV27 and TRBJ2-3, with D tentatively TRBD2 (6 bases). In DNA, the CDR3 is TGTGCCAGCGTTAATCTGGGTGCGGGGAACACAGATACGCAGTATTTT. This codes for CASVNLGAGNTDTQYF.